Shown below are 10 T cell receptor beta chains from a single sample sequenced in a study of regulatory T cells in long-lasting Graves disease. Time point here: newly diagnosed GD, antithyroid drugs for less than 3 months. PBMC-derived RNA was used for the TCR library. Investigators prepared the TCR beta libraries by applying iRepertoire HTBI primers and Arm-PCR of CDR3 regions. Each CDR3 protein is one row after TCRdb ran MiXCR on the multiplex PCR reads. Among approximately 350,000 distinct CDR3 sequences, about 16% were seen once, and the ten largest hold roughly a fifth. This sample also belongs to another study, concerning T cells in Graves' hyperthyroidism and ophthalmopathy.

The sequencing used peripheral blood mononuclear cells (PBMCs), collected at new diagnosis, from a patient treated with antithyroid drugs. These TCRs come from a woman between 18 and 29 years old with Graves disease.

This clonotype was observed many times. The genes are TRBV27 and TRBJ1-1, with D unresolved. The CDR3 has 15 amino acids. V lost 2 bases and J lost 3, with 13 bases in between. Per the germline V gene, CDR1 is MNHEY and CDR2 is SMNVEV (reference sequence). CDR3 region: CASSLAQTPYTEAFF. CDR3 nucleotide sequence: TGTGCCAGCAGTTTAGCCCAAACCCCCTACACTGAAGCTTTCTTT.

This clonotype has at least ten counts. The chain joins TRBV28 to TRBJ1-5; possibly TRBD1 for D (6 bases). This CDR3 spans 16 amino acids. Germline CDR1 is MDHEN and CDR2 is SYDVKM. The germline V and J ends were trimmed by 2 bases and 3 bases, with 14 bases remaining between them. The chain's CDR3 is CASSLGSDSFNQPQHF. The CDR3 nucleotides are TGTGCCAGCAGTTTAGGGTCGGACAGCTTCAATCAGCCCCAGCATTTT.

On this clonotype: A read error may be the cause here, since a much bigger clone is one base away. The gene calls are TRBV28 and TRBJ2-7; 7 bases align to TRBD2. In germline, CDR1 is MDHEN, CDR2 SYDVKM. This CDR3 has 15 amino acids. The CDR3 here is CASSLGGVGLDERYF. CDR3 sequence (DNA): TGTGCCAGCAGTTTAGGGGGGGTGGGGCTCGACGAGCGGTACTTC.

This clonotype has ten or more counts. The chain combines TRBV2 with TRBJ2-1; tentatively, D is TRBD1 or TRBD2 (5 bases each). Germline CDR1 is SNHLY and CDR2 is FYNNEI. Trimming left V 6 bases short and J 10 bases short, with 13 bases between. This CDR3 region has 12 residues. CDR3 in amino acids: CASSQEGDEQFF. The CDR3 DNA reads TGTGCCAGCAGCCAAGAAGGGGACGAGCAGTTCTTC.

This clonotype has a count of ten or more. CDR3 in amino acids: CASSLAGWFGYTF. The DNA of the CDR3 is TGTGCCAGCAGCTTGGCGGGGTGGTTTGGCTACACCTTC. The chain is built from TRBV7-2 and TRBJ1-2; D unresolved. CDR3 length: 13 amino acids. Trimming removed 3 bases from V and 7 bases from J, with 12 bases in between. Looked up from germline, CDR1 is SGHTA and CDR2 is FQGNSA.

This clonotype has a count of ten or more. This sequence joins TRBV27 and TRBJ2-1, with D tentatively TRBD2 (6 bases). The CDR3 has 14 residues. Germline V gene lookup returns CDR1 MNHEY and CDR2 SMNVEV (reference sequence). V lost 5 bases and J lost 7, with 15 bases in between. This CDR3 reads CASSPPTRRNEQFF. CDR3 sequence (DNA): TGTGCCAGCAGTCCCCCGACTAGGCGGAATGAGCAGTTCTTC.

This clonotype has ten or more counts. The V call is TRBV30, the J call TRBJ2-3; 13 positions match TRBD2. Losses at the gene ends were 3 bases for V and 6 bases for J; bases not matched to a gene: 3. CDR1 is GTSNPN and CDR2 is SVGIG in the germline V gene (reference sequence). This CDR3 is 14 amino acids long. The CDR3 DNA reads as TGTGCCTGGAGACTAGCGGGGGGGCCCGATACGCAGTATTTT. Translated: CAWRLAGGPDTQYF.

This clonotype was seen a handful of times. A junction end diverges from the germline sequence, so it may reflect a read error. As DNA, the CDR3 is TGTGCTAGCAGCGCGGGACTAGCGGGGGGGGTGAGTGAGCAGTTCTTC. Its translation is CASSAGLAGGVSEQFF. This sequence joins TRBV7-7 and TRBJ2-1; 16 bases agree with TRBD2. The length of the CDR3 is 16 residues. CDR1 is SSHAT and CDR2 is FNYEAQ in the germline V gene (reference sequence).

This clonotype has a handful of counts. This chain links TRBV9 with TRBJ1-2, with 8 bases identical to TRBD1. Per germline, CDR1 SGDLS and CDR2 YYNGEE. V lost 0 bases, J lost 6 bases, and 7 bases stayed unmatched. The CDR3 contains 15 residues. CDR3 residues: CASSVDPDRGHGYTF. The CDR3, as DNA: TGTGCCAGCAGCGTAGACCCCGACAGGGGCCATGGCTACACCTTC. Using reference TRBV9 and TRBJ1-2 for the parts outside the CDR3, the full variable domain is DSGVTQTPKHLITATGQRVTLRCSPRSGDLSVYWYQQSLDQGLQFLIQYYNGEERAKGNILERFSAQQFPDLHSELNLSSLELGDSALYFCASSVDPDRGHGYTFGSGTRLTVV.

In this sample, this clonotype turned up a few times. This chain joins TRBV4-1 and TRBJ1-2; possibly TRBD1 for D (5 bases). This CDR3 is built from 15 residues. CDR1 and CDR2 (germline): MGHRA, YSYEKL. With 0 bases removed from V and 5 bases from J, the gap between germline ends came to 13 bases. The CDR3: CASSQERGVGYGYTF. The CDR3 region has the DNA TGCGCCAGCAGCCAAGAACGGGGGGTAGGATATGGCTACACCTTC.